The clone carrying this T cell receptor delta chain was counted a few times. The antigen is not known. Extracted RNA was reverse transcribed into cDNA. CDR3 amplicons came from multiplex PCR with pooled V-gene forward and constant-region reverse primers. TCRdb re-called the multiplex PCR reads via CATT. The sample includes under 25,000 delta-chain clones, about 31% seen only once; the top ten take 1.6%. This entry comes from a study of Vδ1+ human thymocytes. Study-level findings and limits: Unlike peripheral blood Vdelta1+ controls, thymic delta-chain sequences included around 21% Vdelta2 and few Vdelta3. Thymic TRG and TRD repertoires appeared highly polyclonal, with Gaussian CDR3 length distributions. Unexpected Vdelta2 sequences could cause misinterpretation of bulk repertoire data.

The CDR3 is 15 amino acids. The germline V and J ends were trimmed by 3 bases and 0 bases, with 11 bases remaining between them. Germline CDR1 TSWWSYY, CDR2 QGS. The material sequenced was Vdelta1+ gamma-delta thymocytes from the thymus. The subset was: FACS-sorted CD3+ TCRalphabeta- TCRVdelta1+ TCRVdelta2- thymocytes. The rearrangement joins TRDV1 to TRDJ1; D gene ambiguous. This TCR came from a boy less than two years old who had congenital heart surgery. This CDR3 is CALGEIKLNTDKLIF. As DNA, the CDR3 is TGTGCTCTTGGGGAGATCAAACTCAACACCGATAAACTCATCTTT.